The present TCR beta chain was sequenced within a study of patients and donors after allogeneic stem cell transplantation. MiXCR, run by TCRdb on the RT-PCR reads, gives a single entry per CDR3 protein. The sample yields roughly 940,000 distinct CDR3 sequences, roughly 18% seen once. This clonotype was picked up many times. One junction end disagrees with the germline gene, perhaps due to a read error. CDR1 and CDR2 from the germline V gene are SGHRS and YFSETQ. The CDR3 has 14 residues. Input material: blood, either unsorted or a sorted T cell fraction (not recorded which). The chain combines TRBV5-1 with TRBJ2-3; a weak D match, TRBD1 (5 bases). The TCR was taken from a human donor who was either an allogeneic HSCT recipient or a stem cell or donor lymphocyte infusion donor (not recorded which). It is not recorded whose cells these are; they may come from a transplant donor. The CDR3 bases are TGCGCCAGCAGTTTGGGGCACCTCACAGATACGCAGTATTTT. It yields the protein CASSLGHLTDTQYF.